These 3 T cell receptor beta chains came from one sample sequenced in a study of T cell responses to AZD1222 COVID-19 vaccine. The repertoire was sequenced with immunoSEQ multiplex PCR; TCRdb's copy has only in-frame clones and lacks some. The sample includes some 150,000 clones, about 95% of them seen just once. Sequenced here: peripheral blood, sampled on day 0 of AZD1222 vaccination. The receptors originated from an adult in good health.

This clone appeared a single time. This sequence joins TRBV6-5 and TRBJ1-5; possible D gene TRBD1, 5 bases. The CDR3 length is 15 residues. Germline V lookup: CDR1 MNHEY, CDR2 SVGAGI. Trimming took off 4 bases at V and 0 bases at J, with 10 bases between the two ends. CDR3 in amino acids: CASSLTVSSNQPQHF. CDR3 sequence (DNA): TGTGCCAGCAGTTTGACAGTTTCTAGCAATCAGCCCCAGCATTTT.

The chain uses TRBV13 and TRBJ1-2, with no clear D. The CDR3 loop spans 14 amino acids. Trimming took 4 bases from V and 0 from J, leaving 9 bases between them. Germline loops: CDR1 PRHDT, CDR2 FYEKMQ (reference sequence). This CDR3 is CASSSRGANYGYTF. In DNA, the CDR3 is TGTGCCAGCAGCTCCCGGGGAGCTAACTATGGCTACACCTTC.

This rearrangement joins TRBV2 to TRBJ1-2; perhaps TRBD1 as D (6 bases). From germline, CDR1 is SNHLY and CDR2 FYNNEI. V was cut by 3 bases and J by 4 bases, with 15 bases left in between. There are 15 residues in the CDR3. CDR3 protein: CASSDRGGLGYGYTF. Here the CDR3 DNA reads TGTGCCAGCAGTGATAGGGGGGGCTTGGGCTATGGCTACACCTTC. The whole variable domain, remainder taken from reference TRBV2 and TRBJ1-2, is EPEVTQTPSHQVTQMGQEVILRCVPISNHLYFYWYRQILGQKVEFLVSFYNNEISEKSEIFDDQFSVERPDGSNFTLKIRSTKLEDSAMYFCASSDRGGLGYGYTFGSGTRLTVV.